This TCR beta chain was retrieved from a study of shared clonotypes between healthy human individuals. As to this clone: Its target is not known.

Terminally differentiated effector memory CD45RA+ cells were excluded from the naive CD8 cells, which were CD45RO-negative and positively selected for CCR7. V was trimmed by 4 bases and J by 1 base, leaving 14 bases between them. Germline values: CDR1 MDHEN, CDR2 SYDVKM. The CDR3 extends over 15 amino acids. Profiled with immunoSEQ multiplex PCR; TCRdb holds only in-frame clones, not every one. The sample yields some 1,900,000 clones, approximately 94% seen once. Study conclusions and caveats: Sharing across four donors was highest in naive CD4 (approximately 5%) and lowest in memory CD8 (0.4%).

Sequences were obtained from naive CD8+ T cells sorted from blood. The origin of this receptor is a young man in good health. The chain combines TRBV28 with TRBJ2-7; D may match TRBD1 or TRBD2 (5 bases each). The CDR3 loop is CASSSQGELSYEQYF. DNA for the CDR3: TGTGCCAGCAGTTCTCAGGGAGAGCTATCCTACGAGCAGTACTTC.